This entry lists 27 T cell receptor beta chains sequenced from one sample in a study of early T cells in non-severe SARS-CoV-2 infection. TCRdb re-called the 5' RACE reads with MiXCR, one entry per CDR3 protein. The sample has some 80,000 distinct CDR3 sequences, about 12% seen once. Specimen: whole blood. The origin of the receptors is an adult who was a healthcare worker with PCR-confirmed SARS-CoV-2 infection or an uninfected control (not recorded which).

This clonotype was seen more than once but under ten times. The chain uses TRBV2 and TRBJ2-4; the D is unclear. This CDR3 contains 14 residues. V lost 7 bases, J lost 0 bases, and 10 bases lay in between. Germline assignment: CDR1 SNHLY and CDR2 FYNNEI. The CDR3 here is CASKDQLAKNIQYF. DNA of the CDR3: TGTGCCAGCAAAGACCAGCTAGCCAAAAACATTCAGTACTTC. Variable domain in full (rest from reference TRBV2 and TRBJ2-4): EPEVTQTPSHQVTQMGQEVILRCVPISNHLYFYWYRQILGQKVEFLVSFYNNEISEKSEIFDDQFSVERPDGSNFTLKIRSTKLEDSAMYFCASKDQLAKNIQYFGAGTRLSVL.

At least ten counts were recorded for this clonotype. The rearrangement links TRBV4-2 to TRBJ2-7; tentatively, D is TRBD1 (6 bases). The V end lost 0 bases, the J end lost 7 bases, and 13 bases lay between the germline ends. This CDR3 is built from 14 residues. The germline V gene has CDR1 LGHNA and CDR2 YNFKEQ. Here the CDR3 DNA reads TGTGCCAGCAGCCAAGAGGTCAGGGGAAGAGAGCAGTACTTC. Encoded protein: CASSQEVRGREQYF.

This clonotype was seen more than once but under ten times. This sequence joins TRBV18 and TRBJ1-1, with TRBD1 identical over 7 bases. Trimming cost V 4 bases and J 3 bases; bases outside gene matches: 17. CDR1 is KGHSH, CDR2 LQKENI, per germline. The CDR3 is 18 residues long. The DNA for the CDR3 is TGTGCCAGCTCACTCAACAGGAACAGGGGACAGAGGGACACTGAAGCTTTCTTT. Amino acids: CASSLNRNRGQRDTEAFF.

The table lists this clonotype with many counts. The V gene is TRBV29-1, the J gene TRBJ2-7, with a possible D match to TRBD2 (6 bases). The CDR3 is 12 residues long. Germline CDR1 reads SQVTM; CDR2 reads ANQGSEA. V lost 1 base, J lost 5 bases, and 9 bases lay in between. For the CDR3, the DNA is TGCAGCGTTGAAGGGGGGGTAGACGAGCAGTACTTC. It specifies CSVEGGVDEQYF.

This clonotype occurred many times. The chain carries TRBV12-3 or TRBV12-4 and TRBJ2-1; TRBD1 or TRBD2 may be the D gene (5 bases each). CDR3 length: 15 residues. The ends were cut back, 7 bases at V and 9 bases at J, with 22 bases in the middle. CDR3 in amino acids: CASTLRGQGRGEQFF. In nucleotides, the CDR3 is TGTGCCAGCACCTTGAGAGGTCAGGGACGTGGTGAGCAGTTCTTC.

The rearrangement links TRBV5-1 to TRBJ2-1; the match to TRBD2 covers 11 bases. Germline-derived CDR1 and CDR2 are SGHRS and YFSETQ. V shed 4 bases, J shed 10 bases, and the junction held 10 bases outside the gene matches. The CDR3 length is 15 residues. CDR3 coding DNA: TGCGCCAGCAGCCAAACTACTAGCGGGAGTAGCGAGCAGTTCTTC. Translating it yields CASSQTTSGSSEQFF.

V is TRBV9 and J is TRBJ1-2, with D possibly being TRBD1 (5 bases). The germline gives CDR1 SGDLS, CDR2 YYNGEE. This CDR3 spans 15 amino acids. The V end was cut by 4 bases, the J end by 0 bases, with 13 bases between. The CDR3 DNA reads as TGTGCCAGCAGCTACCCCGGCAGGGCTAACTATGGCTACACCTTC. Translated: CASSYPGRANYGYTF.

This clonotype showed up many times. This sequence joins TRBV20-1 and TRBJ2-5; TRBD2 aligns across 7 bases. The CDR3 totals 14 residues. Germline values: CDR1 DFQATT, CDR2 SNEGSKA (reference sequence). After removal of 2 bases from V and 2 bases from J, the junction contained 5 bases not matched to a gene. This CDR3 reads CSARPRGGQETQYF. The DNA of the CDR3 is TGCAGTGCTAGACCCCGCGGGGGTCAAGAGACCCAGTACTTC.

This clonotype showed up many times. The chain joins TRBV4-1 to TRBJ2-3, with D unclear. Germline loops: CDR1 MGHRA, CDR2 YSYEKL. There are 17 residues in the CDR3. Trimming stripped 0 bases from V and 1 base from J, with 14 bases between. CDR3 DNA: TGCGCCAGCAGCCAAGAAGGCTTCCGGCTGGGCACAGATACGCAGTATTTT. This sequence encodes CASSQEGFRLGTDTQYF.

This clonotype was recorded at least ten times. The rearrangement uses TRBV7-9 and TRBJ2-1, with TRBD2 matching over 7 bases. Germline assignment: CDR1 SEHNR and CDR2 FQNEAQ (reference sequence). Trimming at V came to 1 base and at J to 5 bases, leaving 2 bases not matched to a gene. CDR3 length: 14 residues. The CDR3 DNA follows: TGTGCCAGCAGCTTAGAGCTAGCGGACAATGAGCAGTTCTTC. Its translation: CASSLELADNEQFF.

For this clonotype: One end of the junction varies from germline; a read error may be responsible. The chain combines TRBV29-1 with TRBJ2-7; TRBD1 or TRBD2 may be the D gene (5 bases each). CDR1 and CDR2 from the germline V gene are SQVTM and ANQGSEA. The CDR3 totals 15 residues. DNA for the CDR3: TGCCGCGTTGGGGGTGACGTCGACCGCCCCTACGAGCAGTACTTC. Protein product: CRVGGDVDRPYEQYF.

The genes are TRBV19 and TRBJ2-5; D gene ambiguous. Germline loops: CDR1 LNHDA, CDR2 SQIVND (reference sequence). V lost 0 bases and J 3 bases, leaving 5 bases between the germline ends. The CDR3 is made up of 13 amino acids. CDR3 amino acids: CASSIDGEETQYF. The CDR3 region has the DNA TGTGCCAGTAGTATAGACGGCGAAGAGACCCAGTACTTC.

Ten or more counts support this clonotype. V usage is TRBV7-3 and J usage is TRBJ1-1, with 7 bases identical to TRBD1. Germline lookup yields CDR1 SGHTA and CDR2 FQGTGA. This CDR3 comprises 15 residues. Unmatched junction bases numbered 5, after V lost 4 bases and J lost 0 bases. CDR3 bases: TGTGCCAGCAGCTCATCGACAGGGATGAACACTGAAGCTTTCTTT. Translating it yields CASSSSTGMNTEAFF.

This clonotype was seen a handful of times. The chain is built from TRBV20-1 and TRBJ2-7; D perhaps matches TRBD1 (6 bases). CDR1 DFQATT and CDR2 SNEGSKA come from the germline V gene (reference sequence). The ends were cut back, 4 bases at V and 6 bases at J, with 16 bases in the middle. The CDR3 sequence is 13 residues long. The CDR3 is CSATARTVGEQYF. CDR3 bases: TGCAGTGCTACGGCTCGGACAGTGGGCGAGCAGTACTTC.

V and J are TRBV14 and TRBJ1-5, with 9 positions matching TRBD1. V trimming: 8 bases; J trimming: 1 base; junction bases outside the gene matches: 0. CDR3 size: 13 residues. Per the germline V gene, CDR1 is SGHDN and CDR2 is FVKESK. CDR3 region: CASGTGSNQPQHF. The CDR3 nucleotides are TGTGCCAGCGGGACAGGGAGCAATCAGCCCCAGCATTTT.

V usage is TRBV28 and J usage is TRBJ1-5; D not certain. V lost 3 bases to trimming and J lost 7 bases, with 7 bases between them. Germline lookup yields CDR1 MDHEN and CDR2 SYDVKM. CDR3 length equals 12 residues. Written as DNA, the CDR3 is TGTGCCAGCAGTTTGGTGCACCAGCCCCAGCATTTT. Translating it yields CASSLVHQPQHF. The variable domain in full, with the rest retrieved from reference TRBV28 and TRBJ1-5, is DVKVTQSSRYLVKRTGEKVFLECVQDMDHENMFWYRQDPGLGLRLIYFSYDVKMKEKGDIPEGYSVSREKKERFSLILESASTNQTSMYLCASSLVHQPQHFGDGTRLSIL.

This clonotype has only a few counts. The J gene is TRBJ2-7, the V gene TRBV20-1; TRBD2 is a possible D gene (6 bases). This CDR3 has 14 amino acids. V lost 4 bases and J lost 0, with 13 bases in between. The germline V gene has CDR1 DFQATT and CDR2 SNEGSKA (reference sequence). The CDR3 bases are TGCAGTGCTATCCCAGGCGGGACCTCCTACGAGCAGTACTTC. It codes for CSAIPGGTSYEQYF.

This clonotype showed up just a few times. This rearrangement joins TRBV12-3 or TRBV12-4 to TRBJ1-1, with 7 positions matching TRBD1. V trimming: 6 bases; J trimming: 7 bases; junction bases outside the gene matches: 11. The CDR3 sequence is 14 residues long. CDR3 sequence reads: CASSPGQRTGEAFF. The DNA of the CDR3 is TGTGCCAGCAGCCCGGGACAGAGAACAGGTGAAGCTTTCTTT.

This clonotype appeared a few times. The rearrangement joins TRBV24-1 to TRBJ2-2, with 10 bases that match TRBD2. The CDR3 has 18 residues. V lost 3 bases and J lost 0; bases outside the gene matches: 6. CDR1 and CDR2 from the germline V gene are KGHDR and SFDVKD. This CDR3 reads CATSDPITSGANTGELFF. The CDR3 DNA is TGTGCCACCAGTGATCCAATTACTAGCGGGGCGAACACCGGGGAGCTGTTTTTT.

V gene TRBV10-2 combines with J gene TRBJ2-4; 8 nucleotides line up with TRBD2. In germline, CDR1 is WSHSY, CDR2 SAAADI. The CDR3 runs to 11 residues. With V trimmed by 6 bases and J by 11 bases, 3 bases remained unmatched. The CDR3 nucleotides read TGCGCCAGCAGCCTAGCGGGTGTTCAGTACTTC. Protein sequence: CASSLAGVQYF.

The CDR3 region is CASTVGYTYEQYF. CDR3 nucleotide sequence: TGTGCCAGCACGGTTGGATACACCTACGAGCAGTACTTC. J is TRBJ2-7 and V is TRBV28; D remains ambiguous. V was trimmed by 7 bases and J by 2 bases, leaving 12 bases between them. The germline CDR1 and CDR2 sequences are MDHEN and SYDVKM. CDR3 length: 13 residues.

This clonotype has a count of ten or more. The chain links TRBV29-1 to TRBJ1-3; 8 bases align to TRBD1. Trimming cost V 7 bases and J 2 bases; bases outside gene matches: 10. This CDR3 comprises 15 residues. The germline CDR1 and CDR2 sequences are SQVTM and ANQGSEA. Here the CDR3 DNA reads TGCAGCGCCCGACAGGGGTATGGCGCTGGAAACACCATATATTTT. It is translated as CSARQGYGAGNTIYF.

The rearrangement joins TRBV7-3 to TRBJ2-2; the D is unclear. Germline V gene sequence: CDR1 SGHTA, CDR2 FQGTGA. The CDR3 spans 16 residues. Deletions cut 5 bases from V and 1 base from J, with 14 bases between. CDR3 DNA: TGTGCCAGCAGCGCAACGCGGTTGCAGAACACCGGGGAGCTGTTTTTT. Translation gives CASSATRLQNTGELFF.

Details on this clonotype: One junction end does not reproduce the germline sequence, and a read error may be involved. This chain links TRBV5-1 with TRBJ2-3, with unresolved D. Germline-derived CDR1 and CDR2 are SGHRS and YFSETQ. The CDR3 is 12 residues long. The CDR3 is CASSPDRDTRYF. The DNA of the CDR3 is TGCGCCAGCAGCCCCGATAGAGATACGCGGTATTTT.

The chain joins TRBV28 to TRBJ2-7; D is ambiguous. The length of the CDR3 is 12 residues. Germline V CDR1 and CDR2: MDHEN, SYDVKM. Trimming took off 4 bases at V and 8 bases at J, with 12 bases between the two ends. The CDR3 nucleotides are TGTGCCAGCAGTTCCCTGACCGGGCAGCAGTACTTC. Translating it yields CASSSLTGQQYF.

This clonotype was observed a few times. The chain carries TRBV28 and TRBJ2-2; no reliable D call. The CDR3 has 15 amino acids. Germline CDR1 MDHEN, CDR2 SYDVKM. V lost 6 bases to trimming and J lost 12 bases, with 23 bases between them. The CDR3: CASSESVAGLEKLFF. CDR3 nucleotide sequence: TGTGCCAGCAGCGAATCCGTTGCCGGGCTAGAGAAGCTGTTTTTT.

The chain uses TRBV3-1 and TRBJ1-3; a possible D gene is TRBD1 (6 bases). Trimming removed 4 bases at V and 1 base at J, with 23 bases between. This CDR3 is 19 amino acids long. Germline CDR1 LGHDT, CDR2 YNNKEL (reference sequence). In DNA form, the CDR3 reads TGTGCCAGCAGCCCAACCCGGGGGGCTCTTGGGTCTTCTGGAAACACCATATATTTT. Translation: CASSPTRGALGSSGNTIYF.